This entry features one TCR beta chain sequence. Its binding antigen is unknown. Base qualities are not provided; no much larger clone lies one nucleotide away. This sample stems from a study of T cells in Graves' hyperthyroidism and ophthalmopathy (dated by TCRdb to the late 2010s). Notes on the research overall: Peripheral blood samples were taken at initial diagnosis, before any treatment was given. To identify TCR V-J signatures that set the groups apart, the researchers used a discovery cohort of 100 or so patients, made up of roughly 45 with Graves' ophthalmopathy and approximately 57 with stable Graves' hyperthyroidism. Whether ophthalmopathy could be predicted prospectively was tested in an independent validation cohort made up of about 18 hyperthyroidism patients plus 17 patients who later progressed to ophthalmopathy. For training and testing, the 100 patients in the discovery cohort were randomly divided in a 7:3 ratio. The study also compared thyroid tissue and blood T-cell repertoires from several Graves' hyperthyroidism patients. After sampling, hyperthyroidism patients received methimazole starting at 30 mg daily, and ophthalmopathy patients received high-dose intravenous methylprednisolone. According to the paper, TCR Vbeta CDR3 sequencing was carried out on about 140 peripheral blood samples, which came from about 45 ophthalmopathy, around 74 hyperthyroidism and approximately 17 progressor patients.

Hyperthyroidism patients were newly diagnosed, with disease duration under 2 months, and aged 18 to 65 years. Exclusion was applied to patients with uncontrolled infections, other autoimmune diseases, pregnancy or lactation. Diagnoses were established on the basis of clinical symptoms, serum thyroxine and TRAb, thyroid ultrasound, and orbital computed tomography. Blood from progressor patients was collected at the time of first diagnosis with hyperthyroidism, before any ophthalmopathy symptoms had appeared. Ficoll-Paque density gradient centrifugation was used to isolate PBMCs from around 10 ml of fresh peripheral blood. Progressor patients were defined as those initially diagnosed with Graves' hyperthyroidism in whom ophthalmopathy developed during follow-up. Trizol reagent was used to extract total RNA, and RNA quality was then checked on an Agilent 2100 Bioanalyzer. The investigation overall reported the following: A 13 V-J signature model separated ophthalmopathy from stable hyperthyroidism, with approximately 86% sensitivity and about 81% specificity in cross-validation and 80%/75% in testing. During validation, the model predicted progression to ophthalmopathy a median of around six months ahead of onset, with more than 60% sensitivity and 72.22% specificity. No statistical method was used to set the sample size in advance, and investigators knew the group allocation. Most expanded thyroid clonotypes (frequency above 0.001) were also detected in blood, suggesting blood repertoires may reflect thyroid immune responses.

CDR3 length: 16 amino acids, cysteine to phenylalanine. CDR3 DNA only is kept here, 48 bases in frame from base 1. Based on the germline V gene, the CDR1 and CDR2 sequences are SGHVS and FQNEAQ. At the junction V is shortened by 0 bases and J by 1 base; bases outside the gene matches: 0. Amplification of TCR beta CDR3 regions was carried out from RNA transcripts. A first-round RT-PCR of the TCR CDR3 used the HTBI primer set with the Qiagen OneStep RT-PCR kit. Libraries were constructed in a second round of multiplex PCR, after which size selection and purification were carried out. Paired-end sequencing of the libraries was performed with 100 bp reads on an Illumina HiSeq2000. On the authors' methods: SOAPnuke was used to process the raw data, removing reads that contained adapters or uncalled bases, had a mean Phred below 15, or lacked an exact match to the constant primer or identifier. COPE v1.2.5 was used to merge high-quality paired reads, and clonotypes were defined as unique nucleotide sequences. MiTCR v1.1 was used to align the clonotypes against IMGT TRBV, TRBD and TRBJ reference segments. The analysis was restricted to V-J combinations with a frequency above 0.0001, which together covered 99.2% of the repertoires. The TCS score was defined as the ratio of F50 (clonal expansion) to E x V (chaos), calculated using BLOSUM62-based TCRdist between CDR3 peptides within each V-J. Welch's t-statistics and random forest reduced 514 V-J features to some 14, which were used in a naive Bayes classifier (R e1071). TCRdb took the public reads, trimmed them with fastp at Q25, ran MiXCR for clone calling and kept in-frame beta chains. Under each unique CDR3 protein, matching rows form one entry showing the most common genes and DNA. TCRdb, not the original authors, processed these V and J calls. Within this sample are under 350,000 distinct CDR3 sequences, with less than 30% of them counted one time only. Around 30% of the sample rests with the top ten.

The rearrangement joined TRBV7-8 to TRBJ2-2, with 9 junctional bases fitting TRBD1. Sequenced sample: blood. The clonotype originates from a man aged 35 to 55 with Graves' hyperthyroidism that later progressed to Graves' ophthalmopathy. At the DNA level, the sequence is TGTGCCAGCAGCTTAGCGGACAGGGGGAACACCGGGGAGCTGTTTTTT. It is translated as CASSLADRGNTGELFF.